Presented here are 10 T cell receptor beta chains from one specimen sequenced in a study of CD8 T cells in Susac syndrome (dated by TCRdb to the late 2010s). Library preparation used the immunoSEQ multiplex PCR assay. RNA was extracted using the RNeasy kit, and about 0.5 to 1 ug of the RNA was reverse transcribed with random hexamers. TCRdb itself trimmed the public reads at Q25 with fastp, ran MiXCR and retained productive beta chains. A single entry per CDR3 protein holds the most common genes and DNA from its merged rows. Across this sample there are 350,000 to 550,000 distinct CDR3 sequences, with 85% to 90% seen only once. The ten biggest clones cover approximately 0.11% of the sample. Sequenced material: CD8+ T cells from PBMCs. The receptors shown here come from a human donor with multiple sclerosis.

The chain employs TRBV19 and TRBJ1-5; TRBD1 matches 7 bases. The V and J ends lost 3 bases and 3 bases, in that order; junction bases with no gene match: 2. The CDR3 runs 14 residues. Germline CDR1 and CDR2: LNHDA and SQIVND (reference sequence). The CDR3 DNA is TGTGCCAGTAGTATTGGACAGGACAATCAGCCCCAGCATTTT. This encodes CASSIGQDNQPQHF. The whole variable domain, remainder taken from reference TRBV19 and TRBJ1-5, is DGGITQSPKYLFRKEGQNVTLSCEQNLNHDAMYWYRQDPGQGLRLIYYSQIVNDFQKGDIAEGYSVSREKKESFPLTVTSAQKNPTAFYLCASSIGQDNQPQHFGDGTRLSIL.

CDR3: CASSLTSSSYNEQFF. The CDR3 nucleotides read TGCGCCAGCAGCCTAACCTCGAGCTCCTACAATGAGCAGTTCTTC. V is TRBV4-1 and J is TRBJ2-1, with no clear D. Per the germline V gene, CDR1 is MGHRA and CDR2 is YSYEKL. The V and J ends lost 4 bases and 0 bases respectively, with 10 bases between them. The CDR3 has 15 amino acids.

The rearrangement uses TRBV27 and TRBJ2-2; 9 bases agree with TRBD1. Germline CDR1 reads MNHEY; CDR2 reads SMNVEV (reference sequence). Unmatched junction bases numbered 3, after V lost 1 base and J lost 6 bases. This CDR3 region has 15 residues. This CDR3 reads CASSLWTGVAGELFF. CDR3 in DNA: TGTGCCAGCAGTTTATGGACAGGGGTGGCCGGGGAGCTGTTTTTT.

This chain connects TRBV5-4 to TRBJ2-7; TRBD2 might be the D (5 bases). CDR3 length: 12 amino acids. Germline lookup yields CDR1 SGHNT and CDR2 YYREEE (reference sequence). V was trimmed by 4 bases and J by 4 bases, leaving 9 bases between them. The CDR3 protein is CASSADFYEQYF. In DNA, the CDR3 is TGTGCCAGCAGCGCGGACTTTTACGAGCAGTACTTC.

The genes are TRBV12-3 or TRBV12-4 and TRBJ1-1; D is unresolved. The length of the CDR3 is 13 residues. Trimming stripped 7 bases from V and 1 base from J, with 10 bases between. CDR3 amino acids: CASTEVTNTEAFF. CDR3 DNA sequence: TGTGCCAGCACCGAGGTCACGAACACTGAAGCTTTCTTT.

V gene TRBV19 combines with J gene TRBJ2-6, with D hard to call. CDR3 size: 13 residues. Trimming pared 7 bases from V and 2 bases from J, leaving 6 bases between. Germline assignment: CDR1 LNHDA and CDR2 SQIVND (reference sequence). This chain's CDR3 is CASTGPGANVLTF. The CDR3 DNA reads as TGTGCCAGTACGGGCCCTGGGGCCAACGTCCTGACTTTC.

Concerning this clonotype: Mismatch with germline at one junction end may stem from a read error. The chain uses TRBV29-1 and TRBJ2-7; tentatively, D is TRBD2 (5 bases). The CDR3 is made up of 14 amino acids. CDR1 is SQVTM and CDR2 is ANQGSEA in the germline V gene. As DNA, the CDR3 is TGCAGCGATGAAGATCGGGGAGAGACCTACGAGCAGTACTTC. This gives the protein CSDEDRGETYEQYF.

The chain has TRBV6-6 and TRBJ1-5; TRBD1 might be the D (6 bases). The CDR3 runs 14 residues. CDR1 and CDR2 (germline): MNHNY, SVGAGI (reference sequence). The V end lost 2 bases, the J end lost 7 bases, and 12 bases lay between the germline ends. CDR3 nucleotide sequence: TGTGCCAGCAGTTACGAGGGGGGTAGGCAGCCCCAGCATTTT. It encodes CASSYEGGRQPQHF.

This chain uses TRBV30 with TRBJ2-7; no definite D call. Germline V gives CDR1 GTSNPN, CDR2 SVGIG (reference sequence). V lost 2 bases to trimming and J lost 3 bases, with 8 bases between them. The CDR3 has 12 residues. The CDR3 loop is CAWSRPNYEQYF. In DNA, the CDR3 is TGTGCCTGGAGTCGACCAAACTACGAGCAGTACTTC.

The genes are TRBV6-5 and TRBJ1-1; 9 nucleotides line up with TRBD1. V was pared by 3 bases and J by 6 bases, with 5 bases of the junction left unmatched. Germline values: CDR1 MNHEY, CDR2 SVGAGI. The CDR3 length is 14 residues. The CDR3 DNA follows: TGTGCCAGCAGTTATTCCACAGGGGGCTCTGAAGCTTTCTTT. Translating gives CASSYSTGGSEAFF.